This is a list of T cell receptor beta chains from one sample in a study of cytomegalovirus exposure and HLA in healthy donors. Some clones are missing from TCRdb's copy, which holds only in-frame ones; the method was immunoSEQ multiplex PCR. The sample has roughly 130,000 clones, under 90% seen once. The sequenced sample was PBMCs. The receptors shown here come from a man between 18 and 35 years old in good health and CMV-seronegative. Both conserved end residues are part of each CDR3. A D gene is named only where the DNA matches it firmly. Some rows mark clone size as missing; the rest say once, few, many or name a class of expanded clone.

>TRBV10-3|NA|TRBD1|13|TRBJ1-2
CAIRLTGGDGYTF
TGTGCCATCAGACTCACAGGGGGTGATGGCTACACCTTC
>TRBV6-6|NA|TRBD2|16|TRBJ2-3
CASRLGQRGGTDTQYF
TGTGCCAGCAGACTGGGGCAGCGGGGGGGCACAGATACGCAGTATTTT
>TRBV30|few|NA|12|TRBJ1-1
CAWSIRNTEAFF
TGTGCCTGGAGTATCAGGAACACTGAAGCTTTCTTT
>TRBV6-6|NA|TRBD1|12|TRBJ1-1
CASSAGGTEAFF
TGTGCCAGCAGTGCAGGGGGCACTGAAGCTTTCTTT
>TRBV25-1|NA|TRBD1|17|TRBJ2-2
CASRANPGTGGTGELFF
TGTGCCAGCAGGGCGAACCCAGGGACAGGAGGCACCGGGGAGCTGTTTTTT
>TRBV27|NA|TRBD1|15|TRBJ1-4
CASSRDRTTNEKLFF
TGTGCCAGCAGTCGGGACAGAACCACTAATGAAAAACTGTTTTTT
>TRBV27|NA|TRBD1|16|TRBJ1-4
CASSLNIGGSNEKLFF
TGTGCCAGCAGTTTGAACATAGGGGGCTCTAATGAAAAACTGTTTTTT
>TRBV5-1|NA|TRBD1|15|TRBJ2-1
CASSLGQGEYNEQFF
TGCGCCAGCAGCTTGGGGCAGGGGGAATACAATGAGCAGTTCTTC
>TRBV5-1|NA|NA|13|TRBJ1-2
CASGVAGYDGYTF
TGCGCCAGTGGAGTGGCGGGGTATGATGGCTACACCTTC
>TRBV6-1|NA|NA|13|TRBJ2-3
CASIAVQADTQYF
TGTGCCAGCATCGCCGTGCAGGCGGATACGCAGTATTTT
>TRBV6-5|once|NA|14|TRBJ2-3
CASSYGRGRDTQYF
TGTGCCAGCAGTTACGGCAGGGGAAGAGATACGCAGTATTTT
>TRBV2|NA|NA|14|TRBJ1-5
CASSDRAGNQPQHF
TGTGCCAGCAGTGACAGGGCAGGGAACCAGCCCCAGCATTTT
>TRBV29-1|NA|NA|14|TRBJ1-1
CSVEPLTGNTEAFF
TGCAGCGTTGAACCCTTGACAGGGAACACTGAAGCTTTCTTT
>TRBV5-1|NA|TRBD2|17|TRBJ2-1
CASSQRTSGSSYNEQFF
TGCGCCAGCAGCCAAAGGACTAGCGGCAGCTCCTACAATGAGCAGTTCTTC
>TRBV28|NA|NA|13|TRBJ1-2
CASSLQSSDGYTF
TGTGCCAGCAGTTTACAATCCAGCGATGGCTACACCTTC
>TRBV15|NA|NA|13|TRBJ1-6
CATSSPEGRPLHF
TGTGCCACCAGCAGCCCCGAGGGCCGACCCCTCCACTTT
>TRBV27|NA|TRBD1|15|TRBJ2-7
CASSRTGTISYEQYF
TGTGCCAGCAGTAGGACAGGCACTATTTCCTACGAGCAGTACTTC
>TRBV27|NA|TRBD1|14|TRBJ1-2
CASRKGQGPYGYTF
TGTGCCAGCAGGAAGGGACAGGGTCCCTATGGCTACACCTTC
>TRBV11-2|NA|NA|15|TRBJ2-7
CASSLVGGQIDEQYF
TGTGCCAGCAGCTTAGTGGGGGGACAGATCGACGAGCAGTACTTC
>TRBV30|NA|TRBD2|12|TRBJ2-5
CAWTLGGGGQYF
TGTGCCTGGACCTTGGGGGGGGGTGGCCAGTACTTC
>TRBV4-3|once|NA|14|TRBJ2-7
CASSQESVSYEQYF
TGCGCCAGCAGCCAAGAGAGCGTTTCCTACGAGCAGTACTTC
>TRBV29-1|NA|NA|12|TRBJ2-2
CSVKGGTGELFF
TGCAGCGTTAAGGGGGGGACCGGGGAGCTGTTTTTT
>TRBV5-1|NA|TRBD1|19|TRBJ2-7
CASSFLTGRSGDRDYEQYF
TGCGCCAGCAGCTTTCTCACAGGTCGTTCCGGCGACAGGGACTACGAGCAGTACTTC
>TRBV2|NA|NA|12|TRBJ2-7
CASRPDSGEQYF
TGTGCCAGCCGTCCGGATTCGGGGGAGCAGTACTTC
>TRBV5-4|NA|TRBD1|15|TRBJ1-2
CASSVSGTVYAGYTF
TGTGCCAGCAGCGTTTCCGGGACAGTCTACGCTGGCTACACCTTC
>TRBV2|NA|TRBD1|15|TRBJ2-1
CANPKQGANDNEQFF
TGTGCCAACCCAAAACAGGGGGCTAATGACAATGAGCAGTTCTTC
>TRBV7-2|NA|NA|14|TRBJ2-7
CASSLSRQTYEQYF
TGTGCCAGCAGCTTATCGAGGCAGACCTACGAGCAGTACTTC
>TRBV10-2|NA|TRBD2|18|TRBJ2-7
CASTFGLAGEDVRYEQYF
TGCGCCAGCACGTTTGGACTAGCGGGTGAGGATGTAAGATACGAGCAGTACTTC
>TRBV7-9|NA|NA|16|TRBJ2-7
CASSLSGWDTYYEQYF
TGTGCCAGCAGCTTAAGTGGCTGGGACACATACTACGAGCAGTACTTC
>TRBV13|NA|NA|12|TRBJ2-2
CASRPAAGELFF
TGTGCCAGCAGACCAGCGGCCGGGGAGCTGTTTTTT
>TRBV6-4|NA|NA|16|TRBJ2-6
CASSDSDSSGANVLTF
TGTGCCAGCAGTGACTCCGACAGCTCTGGGGCCAACGTCCTGACTTTC